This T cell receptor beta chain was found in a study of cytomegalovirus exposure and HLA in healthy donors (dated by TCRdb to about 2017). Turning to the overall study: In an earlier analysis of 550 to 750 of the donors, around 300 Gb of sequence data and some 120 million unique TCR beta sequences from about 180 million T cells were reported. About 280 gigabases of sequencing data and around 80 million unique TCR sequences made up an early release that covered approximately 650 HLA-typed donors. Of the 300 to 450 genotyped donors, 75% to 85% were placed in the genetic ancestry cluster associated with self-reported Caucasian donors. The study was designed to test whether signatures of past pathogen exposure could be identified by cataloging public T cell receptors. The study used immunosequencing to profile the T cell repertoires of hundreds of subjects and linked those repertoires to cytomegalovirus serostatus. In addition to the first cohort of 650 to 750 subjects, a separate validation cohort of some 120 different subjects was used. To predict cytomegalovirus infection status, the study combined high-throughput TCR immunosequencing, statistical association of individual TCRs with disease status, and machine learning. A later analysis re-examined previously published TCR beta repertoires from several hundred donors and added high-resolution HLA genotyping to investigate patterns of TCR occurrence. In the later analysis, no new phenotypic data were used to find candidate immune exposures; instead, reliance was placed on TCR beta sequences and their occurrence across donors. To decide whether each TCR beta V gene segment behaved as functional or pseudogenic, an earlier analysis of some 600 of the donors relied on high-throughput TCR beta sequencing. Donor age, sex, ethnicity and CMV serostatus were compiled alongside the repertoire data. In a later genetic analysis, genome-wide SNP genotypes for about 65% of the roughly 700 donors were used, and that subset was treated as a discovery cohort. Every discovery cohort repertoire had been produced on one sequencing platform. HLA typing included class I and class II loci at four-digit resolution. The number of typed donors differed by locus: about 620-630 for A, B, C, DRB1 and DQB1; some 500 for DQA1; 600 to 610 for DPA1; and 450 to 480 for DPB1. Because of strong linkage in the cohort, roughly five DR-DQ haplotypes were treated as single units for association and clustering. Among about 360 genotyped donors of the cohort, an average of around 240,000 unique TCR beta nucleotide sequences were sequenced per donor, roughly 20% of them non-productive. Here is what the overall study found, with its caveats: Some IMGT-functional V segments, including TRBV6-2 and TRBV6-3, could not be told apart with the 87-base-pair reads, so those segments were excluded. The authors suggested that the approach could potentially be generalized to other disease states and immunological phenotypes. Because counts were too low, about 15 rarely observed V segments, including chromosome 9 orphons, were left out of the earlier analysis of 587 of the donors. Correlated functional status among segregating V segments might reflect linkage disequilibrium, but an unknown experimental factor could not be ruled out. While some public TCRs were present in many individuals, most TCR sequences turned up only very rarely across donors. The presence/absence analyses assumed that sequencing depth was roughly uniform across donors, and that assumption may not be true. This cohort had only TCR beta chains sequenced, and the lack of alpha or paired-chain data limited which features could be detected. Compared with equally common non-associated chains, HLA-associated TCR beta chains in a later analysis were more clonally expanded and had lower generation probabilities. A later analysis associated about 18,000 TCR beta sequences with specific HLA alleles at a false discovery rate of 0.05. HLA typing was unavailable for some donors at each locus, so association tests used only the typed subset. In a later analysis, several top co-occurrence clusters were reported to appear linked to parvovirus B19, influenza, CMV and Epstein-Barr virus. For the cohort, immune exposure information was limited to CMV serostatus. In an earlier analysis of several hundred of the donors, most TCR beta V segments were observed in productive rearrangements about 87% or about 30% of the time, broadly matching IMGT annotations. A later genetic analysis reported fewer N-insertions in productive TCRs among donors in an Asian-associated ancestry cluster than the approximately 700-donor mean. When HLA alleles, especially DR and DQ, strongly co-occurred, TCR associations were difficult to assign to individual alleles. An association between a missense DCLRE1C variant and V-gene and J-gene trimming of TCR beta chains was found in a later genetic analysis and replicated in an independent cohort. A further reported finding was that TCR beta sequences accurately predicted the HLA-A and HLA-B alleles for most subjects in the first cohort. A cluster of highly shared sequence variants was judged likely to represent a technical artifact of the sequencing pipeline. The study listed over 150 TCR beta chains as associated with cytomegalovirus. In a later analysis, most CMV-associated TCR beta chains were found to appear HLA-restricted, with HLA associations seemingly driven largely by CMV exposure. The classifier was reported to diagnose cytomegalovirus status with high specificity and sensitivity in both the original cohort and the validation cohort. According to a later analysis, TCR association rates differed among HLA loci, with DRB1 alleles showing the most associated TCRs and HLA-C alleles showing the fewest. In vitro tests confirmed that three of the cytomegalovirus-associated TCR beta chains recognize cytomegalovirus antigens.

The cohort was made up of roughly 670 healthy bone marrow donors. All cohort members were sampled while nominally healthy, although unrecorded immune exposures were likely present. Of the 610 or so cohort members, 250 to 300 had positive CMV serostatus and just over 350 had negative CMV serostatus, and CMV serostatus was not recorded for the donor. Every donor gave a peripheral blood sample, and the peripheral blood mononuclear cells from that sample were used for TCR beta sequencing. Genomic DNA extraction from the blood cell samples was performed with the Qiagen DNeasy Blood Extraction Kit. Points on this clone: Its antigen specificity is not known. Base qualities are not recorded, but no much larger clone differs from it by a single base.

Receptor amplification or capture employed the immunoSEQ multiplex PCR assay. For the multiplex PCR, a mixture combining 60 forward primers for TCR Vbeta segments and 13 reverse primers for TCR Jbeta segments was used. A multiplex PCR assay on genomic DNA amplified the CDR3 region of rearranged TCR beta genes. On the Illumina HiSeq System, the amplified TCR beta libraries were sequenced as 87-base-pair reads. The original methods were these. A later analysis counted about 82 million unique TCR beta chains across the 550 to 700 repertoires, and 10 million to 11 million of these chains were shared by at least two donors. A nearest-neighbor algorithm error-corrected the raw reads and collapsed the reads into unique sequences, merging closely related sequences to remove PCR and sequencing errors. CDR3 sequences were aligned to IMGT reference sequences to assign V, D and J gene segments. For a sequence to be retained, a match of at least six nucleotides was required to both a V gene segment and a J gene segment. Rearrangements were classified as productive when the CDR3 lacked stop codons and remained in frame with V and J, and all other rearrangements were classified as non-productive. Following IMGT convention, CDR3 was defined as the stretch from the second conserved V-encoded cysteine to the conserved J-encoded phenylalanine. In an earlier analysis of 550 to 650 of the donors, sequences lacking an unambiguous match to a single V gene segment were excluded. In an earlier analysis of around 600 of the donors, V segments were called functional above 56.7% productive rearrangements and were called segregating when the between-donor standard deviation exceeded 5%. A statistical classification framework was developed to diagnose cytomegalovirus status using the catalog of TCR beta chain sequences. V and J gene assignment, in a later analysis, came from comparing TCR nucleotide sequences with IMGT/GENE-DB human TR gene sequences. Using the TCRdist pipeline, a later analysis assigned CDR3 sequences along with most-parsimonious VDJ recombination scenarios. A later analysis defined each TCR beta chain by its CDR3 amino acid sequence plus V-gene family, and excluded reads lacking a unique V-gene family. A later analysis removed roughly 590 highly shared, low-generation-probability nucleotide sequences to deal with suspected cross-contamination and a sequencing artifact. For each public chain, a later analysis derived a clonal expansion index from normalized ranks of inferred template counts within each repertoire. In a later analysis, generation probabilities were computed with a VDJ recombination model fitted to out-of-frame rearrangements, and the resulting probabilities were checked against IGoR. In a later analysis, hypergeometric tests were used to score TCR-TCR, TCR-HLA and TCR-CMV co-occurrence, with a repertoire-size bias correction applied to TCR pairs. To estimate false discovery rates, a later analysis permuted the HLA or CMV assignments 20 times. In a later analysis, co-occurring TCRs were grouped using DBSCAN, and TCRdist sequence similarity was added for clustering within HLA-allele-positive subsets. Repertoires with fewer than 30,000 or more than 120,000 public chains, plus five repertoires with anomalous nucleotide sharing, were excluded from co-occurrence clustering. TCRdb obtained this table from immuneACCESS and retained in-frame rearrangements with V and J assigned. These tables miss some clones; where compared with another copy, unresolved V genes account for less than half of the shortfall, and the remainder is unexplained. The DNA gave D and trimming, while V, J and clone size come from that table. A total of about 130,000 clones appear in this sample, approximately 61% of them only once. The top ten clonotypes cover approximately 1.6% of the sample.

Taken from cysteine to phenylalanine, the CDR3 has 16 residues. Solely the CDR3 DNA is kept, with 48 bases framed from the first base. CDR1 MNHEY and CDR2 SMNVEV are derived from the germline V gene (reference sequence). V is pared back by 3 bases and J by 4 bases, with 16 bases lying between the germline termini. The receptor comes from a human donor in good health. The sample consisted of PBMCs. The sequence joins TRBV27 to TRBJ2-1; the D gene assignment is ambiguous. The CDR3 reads CASSFSKTRPYNEQFF. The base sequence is TGTGCCAGCAGTTTTAGCAAAACCCGACCTTACAATGAGCAGTTCTTC.